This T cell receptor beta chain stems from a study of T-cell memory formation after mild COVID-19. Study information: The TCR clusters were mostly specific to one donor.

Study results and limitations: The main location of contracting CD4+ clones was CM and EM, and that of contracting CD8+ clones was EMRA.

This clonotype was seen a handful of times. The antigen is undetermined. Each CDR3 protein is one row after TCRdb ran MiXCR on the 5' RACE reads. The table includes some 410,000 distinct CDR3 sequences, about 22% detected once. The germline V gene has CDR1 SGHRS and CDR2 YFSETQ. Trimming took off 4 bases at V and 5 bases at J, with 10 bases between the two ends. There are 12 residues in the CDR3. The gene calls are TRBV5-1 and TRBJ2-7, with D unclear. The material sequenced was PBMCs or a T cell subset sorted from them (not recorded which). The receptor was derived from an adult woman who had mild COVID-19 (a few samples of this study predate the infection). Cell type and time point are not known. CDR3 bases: TGCGCCAGCAGCACCTCTAGTCACGAGCAGTACTTC. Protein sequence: CASSTSSHEQYF.